Following are 6 T cell receptor beta chains from one sample sequenced in a study of blood T cells in healthy people across ages (dated by TCRdb to about 2015). The method was 5' RACE. These reads were obtained on an Illumina HiSeq 2500. A second roughly 6 to 12 cycle PCR used a sample-barcoded 5' primer and a J-beta primer mix. The public sequencing data were trimmed at Q25 with fastp and processed into clonotypes with MiXCR by TCRdb, which kept only in-frame beta chains. CDR3 protein sequences are deduplicated, and each keeps its most common genes and DNA. Here the sample has about a million distinct CDR3 sequences; 48% occur a single time. The top ten clonotypes cover over 10% of the sample. Sequenced: blood. Source of these receptors: a man aged 25 to 40 in good health.

This clonotype turned up a few times. The J gene is TRBJ2-7, the V gene TRBV20-1, with D perhaps matching TRBD2 (7 bases). This CDR3 has 14 amino acids. Germline values: CDR1 DFQATT, CDR2 SNEGSKA (reference sequence). Trimming pared 0 bases from V and 4 bases from J, leaving 13 bases between. The CDR3 bases are TGCAGTGCTAGAGACGTTAGGGGGGGATACGAGCAGTACTTC. Residues: CSARDVRGGYEQYF.

This chain connects TRBV4-2 to TRBJ2-5; the D gene is possibly TRBD2 (7 bases). The CDR3 is 17 amino acids. Trimming shortened V by 2 bases and J by 0 bases, and 16 bases separated the two germline ends. The germline V gene has CDR1 LGHNA and CDR2 YNFKEQ. DNA for the CDR3: TGTGCCAGCAGCCAAAAAGGGGGGGCAGTTTACCAAGAGACCCAGTACTTC. Residues: CASSQKGGAVYQETQYF.

CDR3 nucleotide sequence: TGTGCCAGCTCACGCCAGGGGGCGGATGAGCAGTTCTTC. Its translation is CASSRQGADEQFF. The J gene is TRBJ2-1, the V gene TRBV18; 8 bases line up with TRBD1. The germline V gene encodes CDR1 KGHSH and CDR2 LQKENI. The CDR3 spans 13 residues. Trimming removed 4 bases from V and 8 bases from J; junction bases left unmatched: 4.

The J gene is TRBJ1-2, the V gene TRBV5-1; D unclear. CDR3 length: 15 amino acids. V lost 3 bases, J lost 0 bases, and 12 bases lay in between. CDR1 is SGHRS and CDR2 is YFSETQ in the germline V gene. The CDR3 bases are TGCGCCAGCAGCTGGGAGGCCGGAGCTAACTATGGCTACACCTTC. This codes for CASSWEAGANYGYTF.

This chain joins TRBV12-3 or TRBV12-4 and TRBJ1-2, with unresolved D. This CDR3 is built from 15 residues. Trimming removed 5 bases at V and 4 bases at J, with 17 bases between. This chain's CDR3 is CASSPSDPGRYGYTF. Written as DNA, the CDR3 is TGTGCCAGCAGTCCATCCGACCCGGGCCGCTATGGCTACACCTTC.

The chain employs TRBV29-1 and TRBJ2-1; the D is unclear. Germline V gene sequence: CDR1 SQVTM, CDR2 ANQGSEA. The CDR3 runs 13 residues. The V end was cut by 6 bases, the J end by 2 bases, with 11 bases between. CDR3 coding DNA: TGCAGCGTCGGAGACGCAGCCTACAATGAGCAGTTCTTC. Translated, it gives CSVGDAAYNEQFF.